This passage covers 19 T cell receptor beta chains from one sample sequenced in a study of shared clonotypes between healthy human individuals. The repertoire was sequenced with immunoSEQ multiplex PCR; TCRdb's copy has only in-frame clones and lacks some. This repertoire shows roughly 1,500,000 clones, less than 99% found once; its top ten account for under 0.45%. Sequenced material: naive CD4+ T cells sorted from blood. Subset defined: CD45RA+ positively selected. These TCRs come from a man aged 30-40 years in good health.

This chain uses TRBV5-4 with TRBJ2-1, with D unresolved. Germline CDR1 SGHNT, CDR2 YYREEE (reference sequence). This CDR3 region has 16 residues. V was trimmed by 0 bases and J by 2 bases, leaving 12 bases between them. CDR3 DNA sequence: TGTGCCAGCAGCTTGGGTGCGAGTCAGGCCTACAATGAGCAGTTCTTC. Protein sequence: CASSLGASQAYNEQFF.

This sequence joins TRBV7-9 and TRBJ1-5; D not certain. This CDR3 is 15 amino acids long. Germline values: CDR1 SEHNR, CDR2 FQNEAQ (reference sequence). The V end lost 5 bases, the J end lost 5 bases, and 16 bases lay between the germline ends. Here the CDR3 reads CASSDSLVGHQPQHF. As DNA, the CDR3 is TGTGCCAGCAGCGATTCATTGGTCGGGCATCAGCCCCAGCATTTT.

This clone was seen a single time. V gene TRBV18 combines with J gene TRBJ1-2; D gene unclear. The CDR3 covers 16 residues. The V gene's germline CDR1 is KGHSH and CDR2 LQKENI. Trimming cost V 1 base and J 3 bases, with 15 bases left between them. CDR3: CASSPLGRQTDYGYTF. In nucleotides, the CDR3 is TGTGCCAGCTCACCACTCGGGAGGCAGACGGACTATGGCTACACCTTC.

This clone was observed a single time. V and J are TRBV6-5 and TRBJ1-2; D is unresolved. The CDR3 runs 14 residues. Trimming cost V 6 bases and J 5 bases, with 16 bases left between them. Germline V gene data show CDR1 as MNHEY and CDR2 as SVGAGI. The CDR3 nucleotides are TGTGCCAGCAGCCCCACAGCCGACCGATATGGCTACACCTTC. Translating gives CASSPTADRYGYTF.

The chain has TRBV7-3 and TRBJ2-3; the match to TRBD2 covers 9 bases. Germline V lookup: CDR1 SGHTA, CDR2 FQGTGA. The CDR3 extends over 16 amino acids. After removal of 3 bases from V and 8 bases from J, the junction contained 12 bases not matched to a gene. The CDR3 DNA reads as TGTGCCAGCAGCTTCCTTAGCGGGAGAGACCGGGGTACGCAGTATTTT. The encoded protein is CASSFLSGRDRGTQYF.

The J gene is TRBJ1-3, the V gene TRBV5-1, with D possibly TRBD1 on 5 matching bases. Germline CDR1 SGHRS, CDR2 YFSETQ. V lost 6 bases and J 0 bases, leaving 10 bases between the germline ends. This CDR3 spans 14 amino acids. CDR3 nucleotide sequence: TGCGCCAGCACCTCTGGGGGCTCTGGAAACACCATATATTTT. Protein: CASTSGGSGNTIYF.

The chain links TRBV5-4 to TRBJ2-3; 11 positions agree with TRBD2. Trimming removed 10 bases from V and 1 base from J; junction bases left unmatched: 5. The CDR3 spans 14 residues. Germline V gene lookup returns CDR1 SGHNT and CDR2 YYREEE (reference sequence). CDR3 sequence reads: CAYTSGSGTDTQYF. In DNA, the CDR3 is TGTGCCTACACTAGCGGGAGTGGCACAGATACGCAGTATTTT. Variable domain in full (rest from reference TRBV5-4 and TRBJ2-3): ETGVTQSPTHLIKTRGQQVTLRCSSQSGHNTVSWYQQALGQGPQFIFQYYREEENGRGNFPPRFSGLQFPNYSSELNVNALELDDSALYLCAYTSGSGTDTQYFGPGTRLTVL.

V and J are TRBV18 and TRBJ2-5; perhaps TRBD2 as D (5 bases). The CDR3 consists of 16 residues. Trimming took 3 bases from V and 5 from J, leaving 19 bases between them. Germline V CDR1 and CDR2: KGHSH, LQKENI. The CDR3 spells CASSPTASGRGETQYF. CDR3 nucleotide sequence: TGTGCCAGCTCACCGACGGCTTCGGGGAGAGGGGAGACCCAGTACTTC.

The CDR3 DNA sequence: TGTGCCAGCACCCAAGCGGCAGGGGAGCTGTTTTTT. It translates to CASTQAAGELFF. The chain is built from TRBV2 and TRBJ2-2, with D possibly being TRBD2 (5 bases). CDR3 length: 12 amino acids. Germline V gene data show CDR1 as SNHLY and CDR2 as FYNNEI. Trimming removed 7 bases at V and 8 bases at J, with 11 bases between.

The rearrangement uses TRBV10-3 and TRBJ2-6; D gene ambiguous. Germline CDR1 and CDR2: ENHRY and SYGVKD. The CDR3 spans 14 residues. The V end was cut by 2 bases, the J end by 1 base, with 3 bases between. The chain's CDR3 is CAISEASGANVLTF. The CDR3 DNA reads TGTGCCATCAGTGAGGCTTCTGGGGCCAACGTCCTGACTTTC.

This clone occurred once. This chain uses TRBV10-3 with TRBJ2-4; maybe TRBD2 (5 bases). From germline, CDR1 is ENHRY and CDR2 SYGVKD. This CDR3 is 17 amino acids long. The germline V and J ends were trimmed by 5 bases and 0 bases, with 17 bases remaining between them. The CDR3 reads CAISPGDGMVAKNIQYF. CDR3 coding DNA: TGTGCCATCAGTCCGGGCGACGGGATGGTAGCCAAAAACATTCAGTACTTC.

V gene TRBV10-3 combines with J gene TRBJ2-7; 7 bases match TRBD1. This CDR3 comprises 15 residues. V shed 3 bases and J 2 bases; nucleotides not matched to a gene: 7. Germline V CDR1 and CDR2: ENHRY, SYGVKD. The CDR3 region has the DNA TGTGCCATCAGTGACGGGTCAGGGGGTCCCTACGAGCAGTACTTC. It yields the protein CAISDGSGGPYEQYF.

The rearrangement joins TRBV6-5 to TRBJ2-7; TRBD1 matches 8 bases. The CDR3 length is 14 residues. Germline V CDR1 and CDR2: MNHEY, SVGAGI. The trim removed 5 bases at V and 2 bases at J, leaving 5 bases unmatched. This CDR3 is CASSRTGNTYEQYF. The DNA of the CDR3 is TGTGCCAGCAGTCGGACAGGGAACACCTACGAGCAGTACTTC.

This sequence joins TRBV5-4 and TRBJ1-1; no clear D gene. Germline CDR1 reads SGHNT; CDR2 reads YYREEE (reference sequence). The CDR3 runs 13 residues. Trimming pared 5 bases from V and 0 bases from J, leaving 8 bases between. The CDR3 DNA follows: TGTGCCAGCAGGGATACACTGAACACTGAAGCTTTCTTT. Translated: CASRDTLNTEAFF. The variable domain in full, with the rest retrieved from reference TRBV5-4 and TRBJ1-1, is ETGVTQSPTHLIKTRGQQVTLRCSSQSGHNTVSWYQQALGQGPQFIFQYYREEENGRGNFPPRFSGLQFPNYSSELNVNALELDDSALYLCASRDTLNTEAFFGQGTRLTVV.

This clone was seen only once. This chain uses TRBV28 with TRBJ2-7, with a tentative D call TRBD2 (5 bases). The CDR3 sequence is 13 residues long. V was shortened by 6 bases and J by 6 bases, with 15 bases between the two germline ends. Per the germline V gene, CDR1 is MDHEN and CDR2 is SYDVKM. The CDR3 protein is CASSPGLNGEQYF. The CDR3, as DNA: TGTGCCAGCAGCCCCGGACTGAACGGCGAGCAGTACTTC.

The chain joins TRBV7-2 to TRBJ2-7; D unresolved. Germline V gene sequence: CDR1 SGHTA, CDR2 FQGNSA. Trimming took 1 base from V and 1 from J, leaving 11 bases between them. This CDR3 spans 15 amino acids. The CDR3 region has the DNA TGTGCCAGCAGCTTAGATGCGGCAGAATCCTACGAGCAGTACTTC. This encodes CASSLDAAESYEQYF.

The chain carries TRBV27 and TRBJ1-2, with D unclear. CDR3 length: 15 residues. The V gene lost 4 bases and the J gene lost 4 bases, with 16 bases spanning the gap. Germline assignment: CDR1 MNHEY and CDR2 SMNVEV (reference sequence). CDR3 in amino acids: CASSSDVLTRYGYTF. CDR3 DNA: TGTGCCAGCAGTTCCGATGTATTGACCCGCTATGGCTACACCTTC.

The chain carries TRBV10-2 and TRBJ2-3; 8 bases are shared with TRBD2. Germline lookup yields CDR1 WSHSY and CDR2 SAAADI. There are 22 residues in the CDR3. The V gene end was trimmed by 4 bases and the J gene end by 1 base; junction bases not matched to a gene: 25. In DNA, the CDR3 is TGCGCCAGCAGTGCCCCACTAGCGGTCCAATTTGAAGGGCCTCTCGGCACAGATACGCAGTATTTT. Residues: CASSAPLAVQFEGPLGTDTQYF.

The rearrangement joins TRBV7-8 to TRBJ2-1; D possibly corresponds to TRBD2 (5 bases). The length of the CDR3 is 21 residues. The V and J ends lost 3 bases and 4 bases respectively, with 31 bases between them. CDR1 is SGHVS and CDR2 is FQNEAQ in the germline V gene. The CDR3 nucleotides read TGTGCCAGCAGCTTCGCGGCGATCCGCAGGTCCAGAGTCCCGGGATACAATGAGCAGTTCTTC. This gives the protein CASSFAAIRRSRVPGYNEQFF. Full variable domain (remainder filled in from reference TRBV7-8 and TRBJ2-1): GAGVSQSPRYKVAKRGQDVALRCDPISGHVSLFWYQQALGQGPEFLTYFQNEAQLDKSGLPSDRFFAERPEGSVSTLKIQRTQQEDSAVYLCASSFAAIRRSRVPGYNEQFFGPGTRLTVL.